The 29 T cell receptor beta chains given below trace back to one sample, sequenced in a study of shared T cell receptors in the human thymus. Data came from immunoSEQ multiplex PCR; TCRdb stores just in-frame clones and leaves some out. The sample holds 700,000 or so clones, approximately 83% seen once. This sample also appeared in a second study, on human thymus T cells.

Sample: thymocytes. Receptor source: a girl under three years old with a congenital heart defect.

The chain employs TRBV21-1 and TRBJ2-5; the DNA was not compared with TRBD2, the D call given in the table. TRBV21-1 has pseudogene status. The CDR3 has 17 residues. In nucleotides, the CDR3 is TGTGCCAGCAGCAAAAGATACCTAGCGGGGGGGCAGGAGACCCAGTACTTC. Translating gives CASSKRYLAGGQETQYF.

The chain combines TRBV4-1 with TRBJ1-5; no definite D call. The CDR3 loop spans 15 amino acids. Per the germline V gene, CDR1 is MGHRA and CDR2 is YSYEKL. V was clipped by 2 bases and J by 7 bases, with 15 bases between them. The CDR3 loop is CASSQPVDRGQPQHF. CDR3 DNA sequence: TGCGCCAGCAGCCAACCCGTGGACCGCGGGCAGCCCCAGCATTTT.

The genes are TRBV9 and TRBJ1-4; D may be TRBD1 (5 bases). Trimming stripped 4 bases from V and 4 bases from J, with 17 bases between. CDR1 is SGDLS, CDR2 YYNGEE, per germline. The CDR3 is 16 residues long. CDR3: CASSRGTGSVNEKLFF. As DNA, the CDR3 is TGTGCCAGCAGCAGGGGAACAGGCAGTGTTAATGAAAAACTGTTTTTT.

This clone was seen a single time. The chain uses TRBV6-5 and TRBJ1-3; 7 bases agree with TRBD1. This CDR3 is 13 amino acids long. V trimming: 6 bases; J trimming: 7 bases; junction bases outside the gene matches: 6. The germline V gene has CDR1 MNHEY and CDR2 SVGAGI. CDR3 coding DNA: TGTGCCAGCAGAGGGGACAGAATGAACACCATATATTTT. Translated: CASRGDRMNTIYF.

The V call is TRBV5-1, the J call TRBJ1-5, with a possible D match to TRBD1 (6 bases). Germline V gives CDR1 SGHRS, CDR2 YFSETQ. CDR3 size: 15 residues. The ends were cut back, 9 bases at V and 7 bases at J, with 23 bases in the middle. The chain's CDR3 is CANERSQPGDQPQHF. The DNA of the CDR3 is TGCGCCAACGAAAGAAGCCAACCAGGGGACCAGCCCCAGCATTTT.

CDR3 bases: TGTGCCAGCAGCCTCGATCTGGACAGGGGGTTCTATGGCTACACCTTC. Its protein is CASSLDLDRGFYGYTF. This chain links TRBV6-6 with TRBJ1-2, with 10 bases fitting TRBD1. The trim removed 6 bases at V and 4 bases at J, leaving 11 bases unmatched. The V gene's germline CDR1 is MNHNY and CDR2 SVGAGI (reference sequence). This CDR3 contains 16 residues.

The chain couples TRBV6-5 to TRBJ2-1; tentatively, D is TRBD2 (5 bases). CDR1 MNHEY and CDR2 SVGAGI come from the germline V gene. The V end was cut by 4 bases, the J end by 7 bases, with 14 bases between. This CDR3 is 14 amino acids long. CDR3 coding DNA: TGTGCCAGCAGTTCGCGGGCCAAGCCAAATGAGCAGTTCTTC. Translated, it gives CASSSRAKPNEQFF.

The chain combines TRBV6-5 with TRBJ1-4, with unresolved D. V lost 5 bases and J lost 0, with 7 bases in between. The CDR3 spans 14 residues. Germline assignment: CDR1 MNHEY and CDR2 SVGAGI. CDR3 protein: CASSNSATNEKLFF. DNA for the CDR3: TGTGCCAGCAGTAACAGTGCAACTAATGAAAAACTGTTTTTT.

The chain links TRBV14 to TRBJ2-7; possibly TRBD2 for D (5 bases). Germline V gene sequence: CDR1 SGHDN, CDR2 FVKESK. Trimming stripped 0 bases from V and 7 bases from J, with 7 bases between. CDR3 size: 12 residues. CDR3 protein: CASSQDPGEQYF. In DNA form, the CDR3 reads TGTGCCAGCAGCCAAGATCCGGGGGAGCAGTACTTC.

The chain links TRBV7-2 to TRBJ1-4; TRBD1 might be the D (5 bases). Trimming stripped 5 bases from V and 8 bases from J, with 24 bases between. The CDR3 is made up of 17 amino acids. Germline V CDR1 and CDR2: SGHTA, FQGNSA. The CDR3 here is CASSPQAIGGVREKLFF. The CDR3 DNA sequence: TGTGCCAGCAGCCCCCAAGCGATCGGGGGAGTAAGGGAAAAACTGTTTTTT.

CDR3 region: CSVVPLFRDTSGLYNEQFF. In nucleotides, the CDR3 is TGCAGCGTTGTCCCTTTGTTCCGGGACACCTCAGGCCTCTACAATGAGCAGTTCTTC. The chain recombines TRBV29-1 with TRBJ2-1; D possibly corresponds to TRBD1 (6 bases). The CDR3 has 19 residues. Germline V lookup: CDR1 SQVTM, CDR2 ANQGSEA. V was clipped by 4 bases and J by 3 bases, with 28 bases between them.

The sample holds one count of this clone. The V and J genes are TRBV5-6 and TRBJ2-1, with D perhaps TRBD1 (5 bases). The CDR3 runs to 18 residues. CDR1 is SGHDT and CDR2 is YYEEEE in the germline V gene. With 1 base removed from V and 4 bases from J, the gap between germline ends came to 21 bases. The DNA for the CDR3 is TGTGCCAGCAGCTTGTATCTTGGGCGACAGAAACAATACAATGAGCAGTTCTTC. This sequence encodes CASSLYLGRQKQYNEQFF.

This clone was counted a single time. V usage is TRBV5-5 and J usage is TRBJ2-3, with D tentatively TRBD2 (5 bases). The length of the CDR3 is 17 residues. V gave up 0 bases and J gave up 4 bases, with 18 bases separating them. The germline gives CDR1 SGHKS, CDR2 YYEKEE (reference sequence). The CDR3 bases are TGTGCCAGCAGCTTGGCGCAGCGGCTGAGTCAGGCAGATACGCAGTATTTT. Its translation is CASSLAQRLSQADTQYF.

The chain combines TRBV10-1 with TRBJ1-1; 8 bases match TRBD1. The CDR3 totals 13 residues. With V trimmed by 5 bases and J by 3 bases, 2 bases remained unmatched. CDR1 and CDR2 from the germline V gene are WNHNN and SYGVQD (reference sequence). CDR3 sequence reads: CASSIQGDTEAFF. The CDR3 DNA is TGCGCCAGCAGTATACAGGGGGACACTGAAGCTTTCTTT.

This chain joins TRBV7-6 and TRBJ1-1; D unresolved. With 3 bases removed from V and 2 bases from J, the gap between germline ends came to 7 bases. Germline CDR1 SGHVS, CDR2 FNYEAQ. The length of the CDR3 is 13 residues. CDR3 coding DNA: TGTGCCAGCAGCTTGGAGGGTAACACTGAAGCTTTCTTT. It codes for CASSLEGNTEAFF.

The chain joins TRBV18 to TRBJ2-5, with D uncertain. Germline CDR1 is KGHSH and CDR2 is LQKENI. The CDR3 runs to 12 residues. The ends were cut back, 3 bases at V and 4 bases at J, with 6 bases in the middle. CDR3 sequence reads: CASSPQSETQYF. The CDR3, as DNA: TGTGCCAGCTCACCGCAGTCAGAGACCCAGTACTTC.

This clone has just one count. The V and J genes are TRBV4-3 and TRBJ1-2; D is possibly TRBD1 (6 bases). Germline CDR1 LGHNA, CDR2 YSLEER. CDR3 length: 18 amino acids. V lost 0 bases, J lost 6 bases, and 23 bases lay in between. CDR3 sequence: CASSQDSRYLGGLDGYTF. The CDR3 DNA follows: TGCGCCAGCAGCCAAGATTCGAGATACTTGGGGGGGCTAGATGGCTACACCTTC.

In DNA, the CDR3 is TGCGCCAGCAGCTTGAACACCACAGGGATCCCTCCCTTCTACGAGCAGTACTTC. Its translation is CASSLNTTGIPPFYEQYF. This chain joins TRBV5-1 and TRBJ2-7; D might be TRBD1 (6 bases). V lost 1 base and J 3 bases, leaving 23 bases between the germline ends. The CDR3 is 18 residues long. CDR1 and CDR2 (germline): SGHRS, YFSETQ.

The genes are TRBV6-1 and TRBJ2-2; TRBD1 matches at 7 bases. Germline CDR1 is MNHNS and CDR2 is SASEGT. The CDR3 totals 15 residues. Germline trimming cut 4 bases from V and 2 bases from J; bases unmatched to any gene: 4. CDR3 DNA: TGTGCCAGCAGTGGCGACAGGGACAACACCGGGGAGCTGTTTTTT. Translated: CASSGDRDNTGELFF.

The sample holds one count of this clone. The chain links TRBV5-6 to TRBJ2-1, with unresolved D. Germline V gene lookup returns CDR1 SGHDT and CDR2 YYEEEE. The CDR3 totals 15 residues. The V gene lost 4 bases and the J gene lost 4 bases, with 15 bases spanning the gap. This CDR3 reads CASSRLEPRYNEQFF. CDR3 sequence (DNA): TGTGCCAGCAGCCGATTGGAGCCAAGGTACAATGAGCAGTTCTTC. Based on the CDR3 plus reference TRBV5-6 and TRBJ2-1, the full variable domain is DAGVTQSPTHLIKTRGQQVTLRCSPKSGHDTVSWYQQALGQGPQFIFQYYEEEERQRGNFPDRFSGHQFPNYSSELNVNALLLGDSALYLCASSRLEPRYNEQFFGPGTRLTVL.

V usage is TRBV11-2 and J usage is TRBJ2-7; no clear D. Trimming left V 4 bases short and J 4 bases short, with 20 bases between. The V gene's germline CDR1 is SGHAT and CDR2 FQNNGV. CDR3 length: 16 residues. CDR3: CASSYHSLKSRYEQYF. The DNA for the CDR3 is TGTGCCAGCAGCTATCACAGCCTGAAGTCTCGTTACGAGCAGTACTTC.

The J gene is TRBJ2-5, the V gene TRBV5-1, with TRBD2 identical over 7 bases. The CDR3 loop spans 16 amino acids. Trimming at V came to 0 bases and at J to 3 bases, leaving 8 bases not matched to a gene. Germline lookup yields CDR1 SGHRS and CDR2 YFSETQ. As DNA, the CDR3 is TGCGCCAGCAGCTTGGCCGGGACTACAGTTAAAGAGACCCAGTACTTC. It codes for CASSLAGTTVKETQYF. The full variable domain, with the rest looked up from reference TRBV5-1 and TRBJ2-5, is KAGVTQTPRYLIKTRGQQVTLSCSPISGHRSVSWYQQTPGQGLQFLFEYFSETQRNKGNFPGRFSGRQFSNSRSEMNVSTLELGDSALYLCASSLAGTTVKETQYFGPGTRLLVL.

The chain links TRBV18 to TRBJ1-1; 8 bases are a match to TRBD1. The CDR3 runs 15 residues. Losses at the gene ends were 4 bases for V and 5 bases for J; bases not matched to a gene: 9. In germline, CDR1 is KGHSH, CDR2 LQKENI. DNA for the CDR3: TGTGCCAGCTCACAAAGGACAGGGTGGAGAACTGAAGCTTTCTTT. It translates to CASSQRTGWRTEAFF.

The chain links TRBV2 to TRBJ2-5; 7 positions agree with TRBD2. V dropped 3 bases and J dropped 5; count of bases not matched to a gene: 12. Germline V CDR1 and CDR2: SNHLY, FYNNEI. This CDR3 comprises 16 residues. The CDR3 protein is CASSDPTGGTMETQYF. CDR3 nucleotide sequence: TGTGCCAGCAGTGACCCAACCGGGGGGACGATGGAGACCCAGTACTTC.

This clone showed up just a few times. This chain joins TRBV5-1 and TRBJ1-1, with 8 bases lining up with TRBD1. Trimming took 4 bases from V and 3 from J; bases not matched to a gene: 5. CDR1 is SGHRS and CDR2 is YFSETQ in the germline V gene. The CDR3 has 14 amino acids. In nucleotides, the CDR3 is TGCGCCAGCAGCCTGGACAGGGTAGACACTGAAGCTTTCTTT. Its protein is CASSLDRVDTEAFF.

CDR3 amino acids: CASSYGTAKTIYF. CDR3 DNA sequence: TGTGCCAGCAGCTACGGGACTGCTAAAACCATATATTTT. V gene TRBV5-6 combines with J gene TRBJ1-3, with D perhaps TRBD1 (5 bases). CDR1 and CDR2 (germline): SGHDT, YYEEEE. The CDR3 runs to 13 residues. Trimming stripped 3 bases from V and 10 bases from J, with 14 bases between. Together with reference TRBV5-6 and TRBJ1-3, the CDR3 gives the full variable domain: DAGVTQSPTHLIKTRGQQVTLRCSPKSGHDTVSWYQQALGQGPQFIFQYYEEEERQRGNFPDRFSGHQFPNYSSELNVNALLLGDSALYLCASSYGTAKTIYFGEGSWLTVV.

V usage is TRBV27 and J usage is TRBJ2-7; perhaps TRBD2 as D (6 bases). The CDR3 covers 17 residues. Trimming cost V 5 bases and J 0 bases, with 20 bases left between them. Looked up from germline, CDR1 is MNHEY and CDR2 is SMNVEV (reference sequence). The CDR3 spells CASSVAAGTESSYEQYF. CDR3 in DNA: TGTGCCAGCAGTGTCGCGGCGGGGACGGAGAGCTCCTACGAGCAGTACTTC.

CDR3 sequence (DNA): TGTGCCAGCAGTTTAGGGGAAGACAGGGGGCTGAACACTGAAGCTTTCTTT. This sequence encodes CASSLGEDRGLNTEAFF. The V call is TRBV27, the J call TRBJ1-1; 10 nucleotides align to TRBD1. V shed 2 bases, J shed 0 bases, and the junction held 6 bases outside the gene matches. This CDR3 is built from 17 residues. Per germline, CDR1 MNHEY and CDR2 SMNVEV (reference sequence).

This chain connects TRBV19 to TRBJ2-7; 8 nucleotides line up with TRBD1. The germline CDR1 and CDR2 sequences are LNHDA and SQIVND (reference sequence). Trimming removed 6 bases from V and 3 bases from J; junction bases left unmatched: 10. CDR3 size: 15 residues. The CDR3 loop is CASSPRRDRYYEQYF. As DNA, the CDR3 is TGTGCCAGTAGCCCCCGGAGGGACAGGTACTACGAGCAGTACTTC.